Below, 24 T cell receptor beta chains from the same sample are listed, as sequenced in a study of blood T cell repertoires in COVID-19. The assay was immunoSEQ multiplex PCR, and TCRdb's table has in-frame clones only and misses some. This sample carries more than 110,000 clones, under 90% of them seen once, and the ten largest clones take 1.6%. The source material was PBMCs or T cells enriched from blood (not recorded which). All receptors derive from a woman younger than 35 who had been exposed to COVID-19.

This clone was recorded only once. The chain couples TRBV24-1 to TRBJ2-3; tentatively, D is TRBD1 (5 bases). V was clipped by 0 bases and J by 1 base, with 10 bases between them. CDR3 length: 16 amino acids. CDR1 and CDR2 from the germline V gene are KGHDR and SFDVKD. CDR3 sequence (DNA): TGTGCCACCAGTGATTTGCAGGGTGAGGGCACAGATACGCAGTATTTT. It encodes CATSDLQGEGTDTQYF.

The chain uses TRBV5-1 and TRBJ2-1, with D possibly matching TRBD2 (5 bases). V was trimmed by 4 bases and J by 0 bases, leaving 11 bases between them. Germline V lookup: CDR1 SGHRS, CDR2 YFSETQ. The CDR3 extends over 15 amino acids. The CDR3 DNA reads TGCGCCAGCAGCCGCGGGCTGATCTCCTACAATGAGCAGTTCTTC. Translated, it gives CASSRGLISYNEQFF. Based on the CDR3 plus reference TRBV5-1 and TRBJ2-1, the full variable domain is KAGVTQTPRYLIKTRGQQVTLSCSPISGHRSVSWYQQTPGQGLQFLFEYFSETQRNKGNFPGRFSGRQFSNSRSEMNVSTLELGDSALYLCASSRGLISYNEQFFGPGTRLTVL.

This sequence joins TRBV21-1 and TRBJ1-4; the table assigns TRBD1, which was not confirmed against the DNA. TRBV21-1 is flagged as a pseudogene. CDR3 length: 15 residues. Here the CDR3 reads CASSKHRFLDEKLFF. CDR3 DNA: TGTGCCAGCAGCAAACACAGATTCTTGGATGAAAAACTGTTTTTT.

The rearrangement links TRBV10-3 to TRBJ1-5; TRBD1 aligns across 7 bases. The ends lost 2 bases at V and 0 bases at J; junction bases unmatched: 1. This CDR3 is 15 amino acids long. From germline, CDR1 is ENHRY and CDR2 SYGVKD. CDR3 in amino acids: CAISERQGSNQPQHF. CDR3 in DNA: TGTGCCATCAGTGAGCGACAGGGTAGCAATCAGCCCCAGCATTTT.

V and J are TRBV6-5 and TRBJ1-1; D is unresolved. CDR1 MNHEY and CDR2 SVGAGI come from the germline V gene. V was trimmed by 6 bases and J by 1 base, leaving 6 bases between them. The CDR3 is 12 amino acids. As DNA, the CDR3 is TGTGCCAGCAGATTATCGAACACTGAAGCTTTCTTT. This codes for CASRLSNTEAFF.

The V call is TRBV6-4, the J call TRBJ2-1; TRBD2 matches 11 bases. After removal of 6 bases from V and 8 bases from J, the junction contained 9 bases not matched to a gene. This CDR3 is built from 15 residues. Germline V gene lookup returns CDR1 MRHNA and CDR2 SNTAGT. CDR3 region: CASSRRLAGPHEQFF. In DNA, the CDR3 is TGTGCCAGCAGCCGAAGACTAGCGGGACCCCATGAGCAGTTCTTC.

The chain employs TRBV18 and TRBJ2-7, with D maybe TRBD2 (6 bases). CDR3 length: 14 residues. V was trimmed by 4 bases and J by 0 bases, leaving 10 bases between them. Per germline, CDR1 KGHSH and CDR2 LQKENI. The CDR3 loop is CASSRGTDSYEQYF. The CDR3 DNA is TGTGCCAGCTCACGAGGGACTGACTCCTACGAGCAGTACTTC.

The V gene is TRBV4-2, the J gene TRBJ1-1; possibly TRBD1 for D (6 bases). V lost 0 bases to trimming and J lost 2 bases, with 7 bases between them. CDR3 length: 14 amino acids. Germline loops: CDR1 LGHNA, CDR2 YNFKEQ. The DNA of the CDR3 is TGTGCCAGCAGCCAAGAAGGGGGAAACACTGAAGCTTTCTTT. Protein: CASSQEGGNTEAFF.

This clone was picked up one time. The gene calls are TRBV27 and TRBJ2-1; 16 bases agree with TRBD2. Germline-derived CDR1 and CDR2 are MNHEY and SMNVEV (reference sequence). The CDR3 sequence is 15 residues long. V was pared by 6 bases and J by 10 bases, with 6 bases of the junction left unmatched. The CDR3 nucleotides are TGTGCCAGCAGGGGGACTAGCGGGAGGGCTGGGGAGCAGTTCTTC. It translates to CASRGTSGRAGEQFF.

V usage is TRBV10-3 and J usage is TRBJ2-3; 10 bases are shared with TRBD2. The CDR3 is made up of 13 amino acids. The V gene end was trimmed by 6 bases and the J gene end by 6 bases; junction bases not matched to a gene: 3. Per germline, CDR1 ENHRY and CDR2 SYGVKD. In DNA form, the CDR3 reads TGTGCCATCAGGGAGACTAGCGGGGATACGCAGTATTTT. Amino acid sequence: CAIRETSGDTQYF.

The sample holds a few counts of this clone. The CDR3 nucleotides are TGCAGTGCTAGTCGGGACAGGGAGCCGATCACTGAAGCTTTCTTT. Encoded protein: CSASRDREPITEAFF. The rearrangement joins TRBV20-1 to TRBJ1-1; 9 bases map to TRBD1. Germline V CDR1 and CDR2: DFQATT, SNEGSKA (reference sequence). V was clipped by 3 bases and J by 4 bases; unmatched bases: 9. The CDR3 runs to 15 residues.

V and J are TRBV4-1 and TRBJ2-7, with 8 bases fitting TRBD2. Germline V gene sequence: CDR1 MGHRA, CDR2 YSYEKL. This CDR3 has 17 amino acids. V trimming: 4 bases; J trimming: 5 bases; junction bases outside the gene matches: 16. CDR3 sequence (DNA): TGCGCCAGCAGCCGTCCCCCGGGGGGGGCGGGACCCCACGAGCAGTACTTC. This gives the protein CASSRPPGGAGPHEQYF.

The V call is TRBV27, the J call TRBJ2-7; perhaps TRBD1 as D (6 bases). Germline V gene sequence: CDR1 MNHEY, CDR2 SMNVEV (reference sequence). Trimming cost V 8 bases and J 1 base, with 15 bases left between them. The CDR3 loop spans 14 amino acids. The CDR3 nucleotides are TGTGCCAGCCGGTCCCGAGGGGGTTCCTACGAGCAGTACTTC. Translating gives CASRSRGGSYEQYF.

This clone was observed once. V gene TRBV7-8 combines with J gene TRBJ2-5; TRBD2 agrees at 7 bases. Germline trimming cut 1 base from V and 3 bases from J; bases unmatched to any gene: 11. The CDR3 has 17 amino acids. Germline-derived CDR1 and CDR2 are SGHVS and FQNEAQ. In DNA, the CDR3 is TGTGCCAGCAGCTTAGACGAACTAGCGAGAGTTAAAGAGACCCAGTACTTC. Translated, it gives CASSLDELARVKETQYF.

This clone was seen once. A junction boundary mismatches the germline segment, possibly from a read error. This chain connects TRBV7-9 to TRBJ1-3, with 7 bases identical to TRBD1. Germline CDR1 SEHNR, CDR2 FQNEAQ (reference sequence). The CDR3 runs to 16 residues. The CDR3 here is CASSSNDRVIGNTIYF. Written as DNA, the CDR3 is TGTGCCAGCAGCTCGAACGACAGGGTCATCGGAAATACCATATATTTT.

The genes are TRBV28 and TRBJ1-1; possible D gene TRBD1, 5 bases. V gave up 3 bases and J gave up 0 bases, with 11 bases separating them. The CDR3 runs to 15 residues. Germline V gene sequence: CDR1 MDHEN, CDR2 SYDVKM. As DNA, the CDR3 is TGTGCCAGCAGTTTGCGGGGCCCCATGAACACTGAAGCTTTCTTT. It yields the protein CASSLRGPMNTEAFF.

The chain has TRBV5-5 and TRBJ1-2; 8 bases agree with TRBD1. The CDR3 consists of 14 residues. Germline values: CDR1 SGHKS, CDR2 YYEKEE (reference sequence). With V trimmed by 4 bases and J by 1 base, 3 bases remained unmatched. CDR3 coding DNA: TGTGCCAGCAGCAATACAGGGGGTAACTATGGCTACACCTTC. Residues: CASSNTGGNYGYTF.

This chain uses TRBV7-2 with TRBJ2-5; no reliable D call. Germline V gives CDR1 SGHTA, CDR2 FQGNSA. The length of the CDR3 is 13 residues. V dropped 1 base and J dropped 2 bases, with 5 bases sitting between them. The CDR3 sequence: CASSLGQQETQYF. CDR3 nucleotide sequence: TGTGCCAGCAGCTTAGGGCAGCAAGAGACCCAGTACTTC. Complete variable domain (other parts from reference TRBV7-2 and TRBJ2-5): GAGVSQSPSNKVTEKGKDVELRCDPISGHTALYWYRQSLGQGLEFLIYFQGNSAPDKSGLPSDRFSAERTGGSVSTLTIQRTQQEDSAVYLCASSLGQQETQYFGPGTRLLVL.

This chain joins TRBV27 and TRBJ1-2, with 7 positions matching TRBD1. Germline CDR1 reads MNHEY; CDR2 reads SMNVEV (reference sequence). CDR3 size: 14 residues. V trimming: 5 bases; J trimming: 8 bases; junction bases outside the gene matches: 11. The DNA for the CDR3 is TGTGCCAGCAGTGCACTACAGGGGCTGGACGGCTACACCTTC. Residues: CASSALQGLDGYTF.

This clone was counted a few times. Germline is not matched at one junction end, which may reflect a read error. The V and J genes are TRBV5-8 and TRBJ2-7, with D possibly being TRBD1 (5 bases). Germline values: CDR1 SGHTS, CDR2 YDEGEE. CDR3 length: 13 amino acids. The CDR3 is CASGFWGPYEQYF. CDR3 sequence (DNA): TGTGCCAGCGGCTTTTGGGGCCCCTACGAGCAGTACTTC. The whole variable domain, filled in from reference TRBV5-8 and TRBJ2-7, reads EAGVTQSPTHLIKTRGQQATLRCSPISGHTSVYWYQQALGLGLQFLLWYDEGEERNRGNFPPRFSGRQFPNYSSELNVNALELEDSALYLCASGFWGPYEQYFGPGTRLTVT.

The gene calls are TRBV18 and TRBJ2-5; 7 bases are a match to TRBD1. With 6 bases clipped from V and 4 bases from J, the junction kept 8 bases outside the gene matches. This CDR3 has 14 amino acids. CDR1 is KGHSH, CDR2 LQKENI, per germline. The CDR3 protein is CASSPDRVTETQYF. In DNA form, the CDR3 reads TGTGCCAGCTCCCCCGACAGGGTTACAGAGACCCAGTACTTC.

V usage is TRBV24-1 and J usage is TRBJ1-5; the D is unclear. Germline-derived CDR1 and CDR2 are KGHDR and SFDVKD. Trimming left V 5 bases short and J 0 bases short, with 4 bases between. The CDR3 is made up of 13 amino acids. The CDR3 protein is CATSGYSNQPQHF. The DNA for the CDR3 is TGTGCCACCAGTGGTTATAGCAATCAGCCCCAGCATTTT.

The chain is built from TRBV4-2 and TRBJ2-3, with D tentatively TRBD2 (5 bases). The V gene's germline CDR1 is LGHNA and CDR2 YNFKEQ. With 0 bases removed from V and 2 bases from J, the gap between germline ends came to 9 bases. The CDR3 consists of 15 residues. The CDR3 DNA is TGTGCCAGCAGCCAAGATAGTCTAGCCACAGATACGCAGTATTTT. Its translation: CASSQDSLATDTQYF.

The count of this clone is one. Written as DNA, the CDR3 is TGTGCCTGGAACCTACGCGGGGAGGATTCACCCCTCCACTTT. Amino acids: CAWNLRGEDSPLHF. This chain joins TRBV30 and TRBJ1-6; D remains unclear. The germline V gene has CDR1 GTSNPN and CDR2 SVGIG (reference sequence). The V end lost 4 bases, the J end lost 8 bases, and 15 bases lay between the germline ends. The CDR3 has 14 residues. Together with reference TRBV30 and TRBJ1-6, the CDR3 gives the full variable domain: SQTIHQWPATLVQPVGSPLSLECTVEGTSNPNLYWYRQAAGRGLQLLFYSVGIGQISSEVPQNLSASRPQDRQFILSSKKLLLSDSGFYLCAWNLRGEDSPLHFGNGTRLTVT.